The 5 T cell receptor beta chains below come from one sample, sequenced in a study of blood T cell repertoires in COVID-19. Assay used: immunoSEQ multiplex PCR; TCRdb lists only in-frame clones, some missing. This sample has 120,000 or so clones, with 85% to 90% found just once. Material: peripheral blood. The receptors here all came from a woman aged 45-65 years with acute or convalescent COVID-19.

The gene calls are TRBV19 and TRBJ2-5; 9 positions agree with TRBD2. Germline V gives CDR1 LNHDA, CDR2 SQIVND (reference sequence). V gave up 3 bases and J gave up 6 bases; unmatched junction bases: 11. This CDR3 region has 16 residues. The CDR3 spells CASSIGVAGVEKTQYF. DNA of the CDR3: TGTGCCAGTAGTATTGGGGTAGCGGGAGTGGAAAAGACCCAGTACTTC.

The chain has TRBV30 and TRBJ1-2; D unclear. The CDR3 totals 12 residues. Deletions cut 3 bases from V and 8 bases from J, with 13 bases between. Germline CDR1 GTSNPN, CDR2 SVGIG (reference sequence). CDR3 loop: CAWRRPGYGYTF. In nucleotides, the CDR3 is TGTGCCTGGAGACGGCCGGGGTACGGCTACACCTTC.

The chain links TRBV3-1 (or the pseudogene TRBV3-2) to TRBJ1-2, with D unclear. The germline gives CDR1 LGHDT, CDR2 YNNKEL (reference sequence). Deletions cut 4 bases from V and 6 bases from J, with 9 bases between. There are 12 residues in the CDR3. The CDR3 loop reads CASSRASHGYTF. CDR3 DNA: TGTGCCAGCAGCCGGGCCAGCCATGGCTACACCTTC.

The rearrangement joins TRBV5-1 to TRBJ1-3, with unresolved D. The CDR3 has 14 residues. Germline lookup yields CDR1 SGHRS and CDR2 YFSETQ. V lost 4 bases to trimming and J lost 3 bases, with 11 bases between them. CDR3 amino acids: CASSAQAGGNTIYF. As DNA, the CDR3 is TGCGCCAGCAGCGCCCAGGCAGGTGGAAACACCATATATTTT. Supplemented by reference TRBV5-1 and TRBJ1-3, the full variable domain reads KAGVTQTPRYLIKTRGQQVTLSCSPISGHRSVSWYQQTPGQGLQFLFEYFSETQRNKGNFPGRFSGRQFSNSRSEMNVSTLELGDSALYLCASSAQAGGNTIYFGEGSWLTVV.

The chain is built from TRBV12-3 or TRBV12-4 and TRBJ1-1; TRBD1 agrees at 7 bases. This CDR3 contains 13 residues. After removal of 2 bases from V and 3 bases from J, the junction contained 0 bases not matched to a gene. The CDR3 loop reads CASSLQGDTEAFF. CDR3 DNA sequence: TGTGCCAGCAGTTTACAGGGGGACACTGAAGCTTTCTTT.